Shown below are 25 T cell receptor beta chains from a single sample sequenced in a study of CD4 T cells in relation to SARS-CoV-2 and coronaviruses. The antigens for these receptors are not known. Clones were read by immunoSEQ multiplex PCR, and TCRdb kept only the in-frame ones, dropping some. The table lists about 36,000 clones, about 86% of them singletons. Sample: naive CD4+ T cells from PBMCs, cultured in vitro. The subset is: naive CD4+ T cells isolated by negative enrichment. These receptors all come from an adult with COVID-19.

The chain couples TRBV7-9 to TRBJ1-5, with 7 bases that match TRBD1. This CDR3 comprises 17 residues. The germline V gene encodes CDR1 SEHNR and CDR2 FQNEAQ (reference sequence). The V segment lost 1 base and the J segment 3 bases; nucleotides outside the gene matches: 9. The CDR3 loop is CASSLVKVRGPNQPQHF. The CDR3 bases are TGTGCCAGCAGCTTAGTCAAGGTGAGGGGGCCCAATCAGCCCCAGCATTTT.

This clone was seen more than once but under ten times. The chain recombines TRBV7-9 with TRBJ2-1; 8 nucleotides align to TRBD2. The J segment lost 3 bases and the V segment lost 6 bases, leaving 16 bases of the junction unmatched. Germline CDR1 SEHNR, CDR2 FQNEAQ (reference sequence). The CDR3 runs to 18 residues. CDR3 nucleotide sequence: TGTGCCAGCAGTAAGGATTTAGCGGGACAACGGAACTACAATGAGCAGTTCTTC. This translates into CASSKDLAGQRNYNEQFF.

V is TRBV20-1 and J is TRBJ2-7, with D perhaps given as TRBD1 or TRBD2 (5 bases each). The length of the CDR3 is 15 residues. Trimming cost V 3 bases and J 0 bases, with 15 bases left between them. Germline V gives CDR1 DFQATT, CDR2 SNEGSKA (reference sequence). The CDR3 protein is CSASAGTAVSYEQYF. CDR3 nucleotide sequence: TGCAGTGCTAGTGCAGGGACCGCCGTCTCCTACGAGCAGTACTTC.

The chain recombines TRBV30 with TRBJ1-4; the D gene is possibly TRBD1 (5 bases). Germline V gives CDR1 GTSNPN, CDR2 SVGIG (reference sequence). The CDR3 runs 13 residues. Trimming cost V 7 bases and J 4 bases, with 13 bases left between them. The CDR3 loop reads CASSQRGNEKLFF. DNA of the CDR3: TGTGCCTCGAGCCAGAGGGGTAATGAAAAACTGTTTTTT.

The chain joins TRBV24-1 to TRBJ2-2; TRBD2 agrees at 10 bases. With V trimmed by 1 base and J by 7 bases, 5 bases remained unmatched. Germline loops: CDR1 KGHDR, CDR2 SFDVKD. CDR3 length: 16 residues. CDR3 DNA sequence: TGTGCCACCAGTGATTTCCGGACTAGCGGTCGCGGGGAGCTGTTTTTT. Amino acids: CATSDFRTSGRGELFF.

The CDR3 DNA reads as TGTGCCAGCAGCCTTAGGGAGACCCAGTACTTC. Translated, it gives CASSLRETQYF. The chain carries TRBV28 and TRBJ2-5; D unresolved. Germline CDR1 and CDR2: MDHEN and SYDVKM. Trimming removed 6 bases at V and 5 bases at J, with 7 bases between. The CDR3 has 11 residues.

This clone was observed once. The chain links TRBV29-1 to TRBJ2-1, with TRBD2 matching over 10 bases. J gave up 4 bases and V 5 bases, and 5 bases lay outside the gene matches. This CDR3 is built from 14 residues. Germline CDR1 SQVTM, CDR2 ANQGSEA. The CDR3 sequence is CSVPGLADYNEQFF. The CDR3 nucleotides read TGCAGCGTTCCCGGACTAGCGGATTACAATGAGCAGTTCTTC.

The V gene is TRBV21-1, the J gene TRBJ1-4. TRBV21-1 is an annotated pseudogene. The CDR3 is 13 amino acids. The CDR3 DNA reads TGTGCCAGCAACTGGCAGATTAATGAAAAACTGTTTTTT. Translated: CASNWQINEKLFF.

V usage is TRBV28 and J usage is TRBJ2-6; D ambiguous. Per germline, CDR1 MDHEN and CDR2 SYDVKM. With 9 bases removed from V and 4 bases from J, the gap between germline ends came to 13 bases. The CDR3 runs 14 residues. In DNA form, the CDR3 reads TGTGCCAGTAGGGTTGCGGCCGGGGCCAACGTCCTGACTTTC. Translated: CASRVAAGANVLTF.

The V gene is TRBV6-6, the J gene TRBJ2-1; TRBD2 agrees at 7 bases. V lost 5 bases and J lost 1; bases outside the gene matches: 23. The CDR3 sequence is 21 residues long. Germline assignment: CDR1 MNHNY and CDR2 SVGAGI (reference sequence). This CDR3 reads CASSQRIGMGGSTRSYNEQFF. CDR3 DNA: TGTGCCAGCAGTCAACGCATAGGCATGGGGGGGTCTACAAGGTCCTACAATGAGCAGTTCTTC.

This clone occurred once. The gene calls are TRBV5-1 and TRBJ2-5; 7 bases are shared with TRBD1. With V trimmed by 4 bases and J by 1 base, 4 bases remained unmatched. The germline CDR1 and CDR2 sequences are SGHRS and YFSETQ. This CDR3 region has 14 residues. CDR3 coding DNA: TGCGCCAGCAGCCCGGGGACAGCCCAAGAGACCCAGTACTTC. It translates to CASSPGTAQETQYF.

This rearrangement joins TRBV10-2 to TRBJ2-1; TRBD2 might be the D (5 bases). The CDR3 runs to 15 residues. The V end lost 0 bases, the J end lost 8 bases, and 14 bases lay between the germline ends. Germline CDR1 and CDR2: WSHSY and SAAADI. CDR3 in amino acids: CASSESGLAFDEQFF. The CDR3 DNA sequence: TGCGCCAGCAGTGAGTCGGGTCTAGCTTTTGATGAGCAGTTCTTC.

CDR3: CASHIARGRDTQYF. CDR3 in DNA: TGTGCCAGCCACATAGCGAGAGGCCGGGATACGCAGTATTTT. The chain has TRBV2 and TRBJ2-3, with D possibly matching TRBD2 (5 bases). The CDR3 spans 14 residues. Germline V gives CDR1 SNHLY, CDR2 FYNNEI. The V end was cut by 8 bases, the J end by 6 bases, with 18 bases between. The full variable domain, in which reference TRBV2 and TRBJ2-3 provide the parts outside the CDR3, is EPEVTQTPSHQVTQMGQEVILRCVPISNHLYFYWYRQILGQKVEFLVSFYNNEISEKSEIFDDQFSVERPDGSNFTLKIRSTKLEDSAMYFCASHIARGRDTQYFGPGTRLTVL.

The J gene is TRBJ2-2, the V gene TRBV5-1, with 10 nucleotides matching TRBD2. Germline-derived CDR1 and CDR2 are SGHRS and YFSETQ. J was trimmed by 3 bases and V by 4 bases; bases with no gene match: 3. CDR3 length: 15 amino acids. Here the CDR3 DNA reads TGCGCCAGCAGCCGGACTAGCGGCTACACCGGGGAGCTGTTTTTT. The encoded protein is CASSRTSGYTGELFF.

The chain joins TRBV6-2 or TRBV6-3 to TRBJ2-1; possibly TRBD2 for D (6 bases). Germline assignment: CDR1 MNHEY and CDR2 SVGEGT. V was cut by 7 bases and J by 15 bases, with 19 bases left in between. CDR3 length: 12 residues. The CDR3 bases are TGTGCCAGCACCCCCCCCGGGGGTTTCGGGTTCTTC. Residues: CASTPPGGFGFF.

The V and J genes are TRBV3-1 (or the pseudogene TRBV3-2) and TRBJ1-6; 7 bases are a match to TRBD1. Germline CDR1 LGHDT, CDR2 YNNKEL (reference sequence). The CDR3 spans 14 residues. V lost 5 bases to trimming and J lost 13 bases; unmatched junction nucleotides: 11. The CDR3, as DNA: TGTGCCAGCAGCTCCCGGGACAGAAGGGGTCCCCTCCACTTT. Translation: CASSSRDRRGPLHF.

CDR3 region: CASSAQVSGELFF. The CDR3 DNA reads as TGCGCCAGCAGTGCACAAGTCTCCGGGGAGCTGTTTTTT. V usage is TRBV10-1 and J usage is TRBJ2-2; D not resolved. This CDR3 is 13 amino acids long. Per germline, CDR1 WNHNN and CDR2 SYGVQD (reference sequence). The V gene lost 4 bases and the J gene lost 6 bases, with 9 bases spanning the gap.

The chain uses TRBV18 and TRBJ1-4, with TRBD1 as a possible D gene (5 bases). Trimming pared 3 bases from V and 13 bases from J, leaving 18 bases between. The germline V gene encodes CDR1 KGHSH and CDR2 LQKENI. The length of the CDR3 is 14 residues. The DNA of the CDR3 is TGTGCCAGCTCACCGAACCGGTCCGGGGACCGACTGTTTTTT. It translates to CASSPNRSGDRLFF.

This chain connects TRBV4-1 to TRBJ1-4, with a weak D call TRBD1 (5 bases). Germline V lookup: CDR1 MGHRA, CDR2 YSYEKL. This CDR3 has 15 residues. V lost 4 bases, J lost 7 bases, and 16 bases lay in between. The CDR3 DNA sequence: TGCGCCAGCAGCCGGGGCGACCCGGCTGGTGAAAAACTGTTTTTT. This translates into CASSRGDPAGEKLFF.

The genes are TRBV5-1 and TRBJ2-1; 9 positions agree with TRBD2. Per germline, CDR1 SGHRS and CDR2 YFSETQ. Trimming cost V 3 bases and J 4 bases; bases outside gene matches: 17. The CDR3 covers 19 residues. Here the CDR3 reads CASSSKAVDRGRVYNEQFF. The CDR3, as DNA: TGCGCCAGCAGCTCCAAAGCGGTGGACCGCGGGAGGGTGTACAATGAGCAGTTCTTC. The variable domain in full, with the rest retrieved from reference TRBV5-1 and TRBJ2-1, is KAGVTQTPRYLIKTRGQQVTLSCSPISGHRSVSWYQQTPGQGLQFLFEYFSETQRNKGNFPGRFSGRQFSNSRSEMNVSTLELGDSALYLCASSSKAVDRGRVYNEQFFGPGTRLTVL.

This chain joins TRBV25-1 and TRBJ2-7; TRBD1 matches 8 bases. From germline, CDR1 is MGHDK and CDR2 SYGVNS. V shed 6 bases and J 6 bases; nucleotides not matched to a gene: 10. CDR3 length: 14 residues. The CDR3 DNA reads TGTGCCAGCAGGGATAACCTACAGGGGGGCGAGCAGTACTTC. Translation: CASRDNLQGGEQYF.

This clone is a singleton in its sample. V and J are TRBV27 and TRBJ2-7; D is perhaps TRBD1 or TRBD2 (5 bases each). CDR3 length: 15 amino acids. V was cut by 6 bases and J by 2 bases, with 17 bases left in between. Germline CDR1 reads MNHEY; CDR2 reads SMNVEV (reference sequence). This CDR3 is CASSLAGTATYEQYF. The CDR3 bases are TGTGCCAGCAGCTTGGCCGGGACCGCTACCTACGAGCAGTACTTC.

This clone was counted between two and nine times. The chain carries TRBV5-1 and TRBJ2-3, with D maybe TRBD2 (5 bases). The CDR3 extends over 16 amino acids. Trimming removed 0 bases from V and 4 bases from J, with 15 bases in between. Germline V gene sequence: CDR1 SGHRS, CDR2 YFSETQ. DNA for the CDR3: TGCGCCAGCAGCTTGGCCTTGACTACCGACTCAGATACGCAGTATTTT. This encodes CASSLALTTDSDTQYF.

The chain uses TRBV19 and TRBJ2-7; 8 bases are shared with TRBD1. Germline values: CDR1 LNHDA, CDR2 SQIVND (reference sequence). Trimming took 2 bases from V and 3 from J; bases not matched to a gene: 3. The CDR3 sequence is 14 residues long. The CDR3 DNA reads as TGTGCCAGTAGTATACCGGGACAGGTCTACGAGCAGTACTTC. Protein product: CASSIPGQVYEQYF. Drawing the rest from reference TRBV19 and TRBJ2-7, the complete variable domain is DGGITQSPKYLFRKEGQNVTLSCEQNLNHDAMYWYRQDPGQGLRLIYYSQIVNDFQKGDIAEGYSVSREKKESFPLTVTSAQKNPTAFYLCASSIPGQVYEQYFGPGTRLTVT.

This clone came up a few times. The chain uses TRBV7-9 and TRBJ2-5; D perhaps matches TRBD1 (6 bases). V was clipped by 5 bases and J by 3 bases, with 13 bases between them. CDR1 is SEHNR, CDR2 FQNEAQ, per germline (reference sequence). This CDR3 comprises 14 residues. This chain's CDR3 is CASSLQQGEETQYF. CDR3 bases: TGTGCCAGCAGCCTCCAACAGGGAGAAGAGACCCAGTACTTC.